Listed below are T cell receptor beta chains from one sample, sequenced in a study of blood T cell repertoires in COVID-19. Assay used: immunoSEQ multiplex PCR; TCRdb lists only in-frame clones, some missing. The sample holds around 300,000 clones, under 90% seen once. Sample: peripheral blood. The receptor source for this set is a man aged 45-60 years with acute or convalescent COVID-19. Each CDR3 is given with its conserved first and last residue. Each record gives: J gene, D gene, V gene, CDR3 DNA, CDR3 protein. D genes are given only for firm matches.

TRBJ1-6,TRBD1,TRBV6-6,TGTGCCAGCACTTCGGACAGGGCGGATATTTCACCCCTCCACTTT,CASTSDRADISPLHF
TRBJ1-4,NA,TRBV6-5,TGTGCCAGCAGTAACCCGGGTAGTGAAAAACTGTTTTTT,CASSNPGSEKLFF
TRBJ2-5,NA,TRBV2,TGTGCCTCCCAGGAGGGCTCAGAGGCCCAGTACTTC,CASQEGSEAQYF
TRBJ1-1,NA,TRBV3-1/TRBV3-2,TGTGCCAGCAGCCAAGGGGCAGGGTCTTATGAAGCTTTCTTT,CASSQGAGSYEAFF
TRBJ1-3,NA,TRBV30,TGTGCCAGGAGTCTAGCCCCGGGGGTTGGAAACACCATATATTTT,CARSLAPGVGNTIYF
TRBJ2-1,TRBD2,TRBV7-3,TGTGCCAGCAGCACCCTGCGGGGGGATGAGCAGTTCTTC,CASSTLRGDEQFF
TRBJ2-5,NA,TRBV5-1,TGCGCCAGCAGCGCAGGGGATGCCAAGAGACCCCAGTACTTC,CASSAGDAKRPQYF
TRBJ1-2,TRBD1,TRBV3-1/TRBV3-2,TGTGCCAGCAGTCGACAGGGGGCTGACTATGGCTACACCTTC,CASSRQGADYGYTF
TRBJ2-3,NA,TRBV29-1,TGCAGCGTTAGGGCAGGGATATCGGCAGATACGCAGTATTTT,CSVRAGISADTQYF
TRBJ2-2,NA,TRBV6-4,TGTGCCAGCAGCGATCAGGGTGCCGGGGAGCTGTTTTTT,CASSDQGAGELFF
TRBJ1-4,NA,TRBV18,TGTGCCAGCTCACGGAGGGCAACTAATGAAAAACTGTTTTTT,CASSRRATNEKLFF
TRBJ1-2,NA,TRBV6-1,TGTGCCAGCAGTGAGGGGGGGAGAGATGGCTACACCTTC,CASSEGGRDGYTF
TRBJ1-2,TRBD1,TRBV5-1,TGCGCCAGCAGCTCAGACAGGGTGAGCTATGGCTACACCTTC,CASSSDRVSYGYTF
TRBJ1-1,NA,TRBV27,TGTGCCAGCAGTTACCGGGGAAAGAACACTGAAGCTTTCTTT,CASSYRGKNTEAFF
TRBJ1-3,NA,TRBV18,TGTGCCAGCTCTGACATAACGGTCTCTGGAAACACCATATATTTT,CASSDITVSGNTIYF
TRBJ2-7,NA,TRBV7-9,TGTGCCAGCAGCTTAATGGGCAGTTACGAGCAGTACTTC,CASSLMGSYEQYF
TRBJ1-4,NA,TRBV18,TGTGCCAGCTCACCACGCCTCACAGATATAACTAATGAAAAACTGTTTTTT,CASSPRLTDITNEKLFF
TRBJ2-6,TRBD2,TRBV5-1,TGCGCCAGCAGCCCGACAGGCGGGGGGTTGGACAACGTCCTGACTTTC,CASSPTGGGLDNVLTF
TRBJ1-6,TRBD1,TRBV9,TGTGCCAGCAGCGGGAGGACAGGGGATAATTCACCCCTCCACTTT,CASSGRTGDNSPLHF
TRBJ2-4,NA,TRBV2,TGTGCCCTCTCCCCGCGGTGGAACATTCAGTACTTC,CALSPRWNIQYF
TRBJ1-6,NA,TRBV7-2,TGTGCCAGCAGCTCGACAGCTTATAATTCACCCCTCCACTTT,CASSSTAYNSPLHF
TRBJ1-1,NA,TRBV28,TGTGCCAGCAAGGTGGGCCCCATCAACACTGAAGCTTTCTTT,CASKVGPINTEAFF